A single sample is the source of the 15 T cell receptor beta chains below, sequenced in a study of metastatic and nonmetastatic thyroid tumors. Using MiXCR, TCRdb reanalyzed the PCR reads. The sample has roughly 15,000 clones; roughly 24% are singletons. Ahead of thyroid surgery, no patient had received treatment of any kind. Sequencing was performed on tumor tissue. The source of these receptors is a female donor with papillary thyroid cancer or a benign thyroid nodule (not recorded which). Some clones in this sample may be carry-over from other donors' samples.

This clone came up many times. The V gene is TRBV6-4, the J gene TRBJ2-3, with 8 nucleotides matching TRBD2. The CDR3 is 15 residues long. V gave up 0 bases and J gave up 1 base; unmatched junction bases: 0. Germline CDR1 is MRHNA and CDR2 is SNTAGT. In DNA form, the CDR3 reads TGTGCCAGCAGTGACTCTAGCGGGGGCACAGATACGCAGTATTTT. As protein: CASSDSSGGTDTQYF.

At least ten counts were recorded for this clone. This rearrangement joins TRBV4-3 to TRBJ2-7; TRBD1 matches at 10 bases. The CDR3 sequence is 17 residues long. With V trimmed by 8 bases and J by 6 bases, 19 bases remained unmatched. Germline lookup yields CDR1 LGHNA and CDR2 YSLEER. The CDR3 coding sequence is TGCGCCAGCCCTGCTATTGTGGGGACAGGGGAAGGAGGCGAGCAGTACTTC. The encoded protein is CASPAIVGTGEGGEQYF.

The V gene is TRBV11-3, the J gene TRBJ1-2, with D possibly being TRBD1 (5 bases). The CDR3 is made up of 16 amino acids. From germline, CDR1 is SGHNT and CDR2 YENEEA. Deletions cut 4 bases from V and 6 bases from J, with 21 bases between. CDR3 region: CASSYYRDPERDGYTF. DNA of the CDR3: TGTGCCAGCAGCTACTACCGGGACCCTGAAAGGGATGGCTACACCTTC.

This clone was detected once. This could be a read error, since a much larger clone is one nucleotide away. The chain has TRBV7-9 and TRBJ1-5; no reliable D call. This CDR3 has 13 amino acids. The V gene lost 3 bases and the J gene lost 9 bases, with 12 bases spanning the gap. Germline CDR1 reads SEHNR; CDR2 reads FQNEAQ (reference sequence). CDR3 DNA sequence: TGTGCCAGCAGCTTTTGGGAGACGGCGCCCCAGCATTTT. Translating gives CASSFWETAPQHF.

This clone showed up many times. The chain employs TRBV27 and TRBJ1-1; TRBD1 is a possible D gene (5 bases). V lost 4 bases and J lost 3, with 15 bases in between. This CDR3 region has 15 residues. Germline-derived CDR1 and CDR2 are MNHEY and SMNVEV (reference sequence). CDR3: CASSSWGGGYTEAFF. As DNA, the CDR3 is TGTGCCAGCAGTTCCTGGGGGGGAGGCTACACTGAAGCTTTCTTT.

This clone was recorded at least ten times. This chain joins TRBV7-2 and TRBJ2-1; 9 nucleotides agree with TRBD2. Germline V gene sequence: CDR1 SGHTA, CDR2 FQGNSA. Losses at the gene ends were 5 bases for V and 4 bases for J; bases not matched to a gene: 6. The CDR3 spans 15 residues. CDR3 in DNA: TGTGCCAGCAGCCCCATAGCGGGAGAGTACAATGAGCAGTTCTTC. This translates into CASSPIAGEYNEQFF.

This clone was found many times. The DNA for the CDR3 is TGTGCCAGCAGCGACAGATTCAATCAGCCCCAGCATTTT. It translates to CASSDRFNQPQHF. The chain carries TRBV11-2 and TRBJ1-5; D is perhaps TRBD1 (5 bases). The CDR3 covers 13 residues. CDR1 SGHAT and CDR2 FQNNGV come from the germline V gene. Trimming left V 5 bases short and J 3 bases short, with 8 bases between.

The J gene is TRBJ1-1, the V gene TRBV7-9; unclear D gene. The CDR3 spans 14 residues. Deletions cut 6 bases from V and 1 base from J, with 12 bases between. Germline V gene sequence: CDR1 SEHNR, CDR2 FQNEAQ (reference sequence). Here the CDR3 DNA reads TGTGCCAGCAGACGAGCCCAGACGAACACTGAAGCTTTCTTT. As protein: CASRRAQTNTEAFF.

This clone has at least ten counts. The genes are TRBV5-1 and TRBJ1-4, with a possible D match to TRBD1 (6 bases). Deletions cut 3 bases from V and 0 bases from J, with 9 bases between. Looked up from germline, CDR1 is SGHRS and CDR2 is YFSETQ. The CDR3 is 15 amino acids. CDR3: CASSWTDPTNEKLFF. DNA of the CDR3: TGCGCCAGCAGCTGGACAGATCCAACTAATGAAAAACTGTTTTTT.

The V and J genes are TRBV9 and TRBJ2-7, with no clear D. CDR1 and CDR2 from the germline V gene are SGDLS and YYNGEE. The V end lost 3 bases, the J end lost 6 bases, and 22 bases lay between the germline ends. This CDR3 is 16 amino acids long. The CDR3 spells CASSEQPAGIPSEQYF. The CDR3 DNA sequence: TGTGCCAGCAGCGAGCAGCCCGCCGGTATTCCCAGCGAGCAGTACTTC.

This CDR3 reads CASSPNTGKGAIGYTF. Here the CDR3 DNA reads TGTGCCAGCTCACCAAACACGGGAAAGGGGGCAATTGGCTACACCTTC. V is TRBV18 and J is TRBJ1-2; TRBD1 matches 7 bases. V trimming: 2 bases; J trimming: 7 bases; junction bases outside the gene matches: 13. The germline CDR1 and CDR2 sequences are KGHSH and LQKENI. CDR3 length: 16 amino acids.

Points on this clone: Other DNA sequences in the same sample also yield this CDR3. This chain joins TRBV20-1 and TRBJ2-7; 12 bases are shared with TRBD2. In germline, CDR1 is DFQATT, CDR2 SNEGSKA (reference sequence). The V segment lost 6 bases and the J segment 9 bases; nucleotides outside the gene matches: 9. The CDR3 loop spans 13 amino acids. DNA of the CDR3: TGCAGTGCGCTACTAGCGGGGGGTGCTAGGCAGTACTTC. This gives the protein CSALLAGGARQYF.

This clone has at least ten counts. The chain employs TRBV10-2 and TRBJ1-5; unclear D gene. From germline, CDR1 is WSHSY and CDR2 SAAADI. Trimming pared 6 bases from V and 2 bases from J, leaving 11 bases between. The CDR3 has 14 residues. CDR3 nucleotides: TGCGCCAGCAGGGCCTACGGTGGCAATCAGCCCCAGCATTTT. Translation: CASRAYGGNQPQHF.

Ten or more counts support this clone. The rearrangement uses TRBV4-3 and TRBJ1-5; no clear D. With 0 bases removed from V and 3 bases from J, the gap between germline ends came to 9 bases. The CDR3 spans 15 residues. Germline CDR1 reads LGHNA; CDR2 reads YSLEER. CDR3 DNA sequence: TGCGCCAGCAGCCAAGATGGGGTTAACAATCAGCCCCAGCATTTT. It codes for CASSQDGVNNQPQHF.

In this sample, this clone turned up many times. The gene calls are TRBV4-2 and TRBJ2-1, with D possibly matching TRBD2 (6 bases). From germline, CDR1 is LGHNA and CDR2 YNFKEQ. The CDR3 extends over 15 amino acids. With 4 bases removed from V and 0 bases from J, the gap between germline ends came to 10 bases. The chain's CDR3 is CASSPGGVSYNEQFF. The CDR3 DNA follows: TGTGCCAGCAGCCCAGGCGGGGTCTCCTACAATGAGCAGTTCTTC.